The subject of this entry is one TCR beta chain. This table comes from immunoSEQ multiplex PCR, and its TCRdb copy is limited to in-frame clones, with some not included. The sample holds about 70,000 clones, roughly 94% seen once. V lost 7 bases and J lost 11, with 17 bases in between. The CDR3 runs 12 residues. Germline values: CDR1 GTSNPN, CDR2 SVGIG (reference sequence). The record originates from a study of T cell changes during pregnancy in multiple sclerosis. The receptor was isolated from a female donor with multiple sclerosis, enrolled in a pregnancy study. V is TRBV30 and J is TRBJ1-4, with a possible D match to TRBD1 (6 bases). This sample comprised peripheral blood, obtained in the third trimester of pregnancy. The CDR3: CAFQGGVGKLFF. The DNA for the CDR3 is TGTGCCTTCCAAGGGGGGGTGGGGAAACTGTTTTTT.